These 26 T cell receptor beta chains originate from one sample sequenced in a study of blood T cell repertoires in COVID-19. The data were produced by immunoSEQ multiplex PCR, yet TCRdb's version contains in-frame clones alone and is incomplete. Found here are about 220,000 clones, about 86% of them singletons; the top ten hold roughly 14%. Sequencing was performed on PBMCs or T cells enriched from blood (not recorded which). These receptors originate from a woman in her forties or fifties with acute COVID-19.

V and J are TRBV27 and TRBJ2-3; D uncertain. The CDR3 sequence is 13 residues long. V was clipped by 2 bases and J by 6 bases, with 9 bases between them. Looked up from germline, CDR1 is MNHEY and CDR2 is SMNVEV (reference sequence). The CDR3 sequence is CASSLAEPDTQYF. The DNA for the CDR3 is TGTGCCAGCAGTTTAGCGGAACCCGATACGCAGTATTTT.

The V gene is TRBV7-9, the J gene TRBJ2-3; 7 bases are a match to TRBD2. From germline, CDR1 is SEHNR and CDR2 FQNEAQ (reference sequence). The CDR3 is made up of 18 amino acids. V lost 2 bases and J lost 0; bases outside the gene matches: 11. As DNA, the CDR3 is TGTGCCAGCAGCTTAAATCCCGGGAGGCGGGCGAGCACAGATACGCAGTATTTT. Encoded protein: CASSLNPGRRASTDTQYF.

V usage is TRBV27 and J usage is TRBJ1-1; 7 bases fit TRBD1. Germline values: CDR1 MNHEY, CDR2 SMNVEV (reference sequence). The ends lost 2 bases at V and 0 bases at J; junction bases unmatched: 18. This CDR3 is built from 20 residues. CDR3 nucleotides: TGTGCCAGCAGTTTAAGCCTTCGGCGCATGCAGGGACAGATGAACACTGAAGCTTTCTTT. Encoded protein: CASSLSLRRMQGQMNTEAFF.

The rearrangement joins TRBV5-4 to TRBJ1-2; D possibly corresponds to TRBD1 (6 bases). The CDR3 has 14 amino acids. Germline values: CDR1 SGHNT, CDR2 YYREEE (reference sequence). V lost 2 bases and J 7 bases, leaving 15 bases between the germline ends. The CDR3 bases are TGTGCCAGCAGCTTCCCAGGGGCTGGATCTGGCTACACCTTC. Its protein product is CASSFPGAGSGYTF.

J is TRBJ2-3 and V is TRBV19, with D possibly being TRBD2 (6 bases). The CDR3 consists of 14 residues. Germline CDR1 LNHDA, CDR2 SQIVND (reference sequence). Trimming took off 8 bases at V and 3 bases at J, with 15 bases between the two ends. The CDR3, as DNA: TGTGCCAGTGGAACTAGCCTGGGGACAGATACGCAGTATTTT. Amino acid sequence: CASGTSLGTDTQYF.

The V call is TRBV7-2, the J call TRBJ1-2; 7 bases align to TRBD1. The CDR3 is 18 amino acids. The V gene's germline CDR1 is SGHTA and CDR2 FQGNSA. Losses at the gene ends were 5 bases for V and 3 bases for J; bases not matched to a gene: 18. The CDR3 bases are TGTGCCAGCAGCCCTCAAGGGCGGGCAGGGGGTTATGACTATGGCTACACCTTC. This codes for CASSPQGRAGGYDYGYTF.

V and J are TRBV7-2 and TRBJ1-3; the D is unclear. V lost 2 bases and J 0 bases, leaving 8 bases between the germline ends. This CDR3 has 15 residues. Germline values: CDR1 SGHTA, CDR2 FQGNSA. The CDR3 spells CASSLMGSSGNTIYF. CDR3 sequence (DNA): TGTGCCAGCAGCTTAATGGGGAGCTCTGGAAACACCATATATTTT.

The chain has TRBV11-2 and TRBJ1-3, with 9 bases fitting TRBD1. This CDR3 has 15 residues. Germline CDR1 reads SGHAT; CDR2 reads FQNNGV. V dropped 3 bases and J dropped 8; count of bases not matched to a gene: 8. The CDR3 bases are TGTGCCAGCAGCTTCTTGAGACAGGGGGGTGACACCATATATTTT. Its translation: CASSFLRQGGDTIYF.

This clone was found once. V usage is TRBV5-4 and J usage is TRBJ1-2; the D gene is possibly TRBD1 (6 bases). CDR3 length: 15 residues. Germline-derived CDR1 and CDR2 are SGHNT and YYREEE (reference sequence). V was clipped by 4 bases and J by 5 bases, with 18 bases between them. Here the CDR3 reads CASSPPSGETYGYTF. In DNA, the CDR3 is TGTGCCAGCAGCCCCCCTTCAGGGGAAACTTATGGCTACACCTTC.

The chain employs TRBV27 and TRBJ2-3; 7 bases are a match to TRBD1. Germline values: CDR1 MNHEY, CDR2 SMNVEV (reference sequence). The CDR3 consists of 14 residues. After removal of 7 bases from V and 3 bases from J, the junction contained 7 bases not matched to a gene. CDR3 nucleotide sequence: TGTGCCAGCAAAATCGACAGGGTAACAGATACGCAGTATTTT. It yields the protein CASKIDRVTDTQYF.

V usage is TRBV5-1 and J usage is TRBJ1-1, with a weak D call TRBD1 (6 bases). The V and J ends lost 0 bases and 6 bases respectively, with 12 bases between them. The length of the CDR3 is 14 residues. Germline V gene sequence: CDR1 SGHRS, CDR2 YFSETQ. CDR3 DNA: TGCGCCAGCAGCTTGGCTCAACAGGGTTCTGAAGCTTTCTTT. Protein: CASSLAQQGSEAFF.

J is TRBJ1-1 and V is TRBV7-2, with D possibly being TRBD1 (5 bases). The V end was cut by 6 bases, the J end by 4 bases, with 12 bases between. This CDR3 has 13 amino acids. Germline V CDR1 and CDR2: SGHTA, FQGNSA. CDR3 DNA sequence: TGTGCCAGCAGACCCTCAAGGGGCACTGAAGCTTTCTTT. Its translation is CASRPSRGTEAFF.

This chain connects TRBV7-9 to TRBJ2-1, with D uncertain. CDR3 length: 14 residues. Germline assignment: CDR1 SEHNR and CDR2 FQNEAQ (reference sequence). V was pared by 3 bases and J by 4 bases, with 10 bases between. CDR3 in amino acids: CASSLSTLYNEQFF. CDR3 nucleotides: TGTGCCAGCAGCTTGTCGACTCTGTACAATGAGCAGTTCTTC.

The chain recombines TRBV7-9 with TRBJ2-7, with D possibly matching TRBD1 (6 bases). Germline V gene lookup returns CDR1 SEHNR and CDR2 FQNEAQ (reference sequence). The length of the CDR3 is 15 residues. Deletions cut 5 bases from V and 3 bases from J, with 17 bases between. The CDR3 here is CASSPEGVGNYEQYF. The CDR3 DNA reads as TGTGCCAGCAGCCCCGAGGGGGTTGGGAACTACGAGCAGTACTTC. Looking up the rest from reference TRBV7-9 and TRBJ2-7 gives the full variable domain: DTGVSQNPRHKITKRGQNVTFRCDPISEHNRLYWYRQTLGQGPEFLTYFQNEAQLEKSRLLSDRFSAERPKGSFSTLEIQRTEQGDSAMYLCASSPEGVGNYEQYFGPGTRLTVT.

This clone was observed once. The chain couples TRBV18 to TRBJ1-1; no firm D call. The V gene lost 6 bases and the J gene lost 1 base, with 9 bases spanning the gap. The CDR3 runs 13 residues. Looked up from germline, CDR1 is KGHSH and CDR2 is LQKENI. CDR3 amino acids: CASSRDKNTEAFF. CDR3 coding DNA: TGTGCCAGCTCCCGAGACAAGAACACTGAAGCTTTCTTT.

The CDR3 sequence: CASSIRSGASGNTIYF. CDR3 bases: TGTGCCAGTAGTATCCGATCAGGGGCCTCTGGAAACACCATATATTTT. This chain connects TRBV19 to TRBJ1-3, with D possibly matching TRBD1 (6 bases). Germline CDR1 is LNHDA and CDR2 is SQIVND (reference sequence). V lost 3 bases and J 0 bases, leaving 12 bases between the germline ends. The CDR3 extends over 16 amino acids.

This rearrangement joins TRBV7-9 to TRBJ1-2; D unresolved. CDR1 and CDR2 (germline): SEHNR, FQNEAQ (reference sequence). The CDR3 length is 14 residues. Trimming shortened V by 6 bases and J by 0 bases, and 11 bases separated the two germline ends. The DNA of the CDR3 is TGTGCCAGCAGTCAAAATACAGCTAACTATGGCTACACCTTC. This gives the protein CASSQNTANYGYTF.

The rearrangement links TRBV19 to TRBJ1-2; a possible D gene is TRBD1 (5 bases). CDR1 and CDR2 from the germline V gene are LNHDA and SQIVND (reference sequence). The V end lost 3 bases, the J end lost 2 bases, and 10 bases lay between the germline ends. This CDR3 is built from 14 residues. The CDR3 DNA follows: TGTGCCAGTAGTATTGTGGACACCAACTATGGCTACACCTTC. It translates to CASSIVDTNYGYTF.

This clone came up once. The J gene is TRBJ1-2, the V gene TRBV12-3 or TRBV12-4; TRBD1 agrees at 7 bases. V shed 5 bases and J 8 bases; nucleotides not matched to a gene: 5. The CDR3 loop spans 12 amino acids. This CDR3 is CASSTDRVGYTF. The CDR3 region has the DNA TGTGCCAGCAGTACAGACAGGGTCGGCTACACCTTC.

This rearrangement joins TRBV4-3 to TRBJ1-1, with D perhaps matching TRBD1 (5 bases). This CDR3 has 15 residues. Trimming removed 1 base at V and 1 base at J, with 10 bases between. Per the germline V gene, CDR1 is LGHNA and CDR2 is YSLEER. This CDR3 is CASSQVGGKNTEAFF. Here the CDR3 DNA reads TGCGCCAGCAGCCAAGTGGGGGGAAAGAACACTGAAGCTTTCTTT.

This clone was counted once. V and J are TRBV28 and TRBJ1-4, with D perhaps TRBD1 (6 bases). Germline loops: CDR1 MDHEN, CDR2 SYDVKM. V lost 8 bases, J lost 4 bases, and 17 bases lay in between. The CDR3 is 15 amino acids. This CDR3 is CASQNPQGLNEKLFF. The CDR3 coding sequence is TGTGCCAGCCAAAACCCACAGGGCCTTAATGAAAAACTGTTTTTT.

CDR3 nucleotide sequence: TGTGCCAGCAGCTCTGACTGGTACGAGCAGTACTTC. Its protein product is CASSSDWYEQYF. V and J are TRBV5-4 and TRBJ2-7; D not resolved. The CDR3 loop spans 12 amino acids. V was pared by 3 bases and J by 4 bases, with 8 bases between. Germline CDR1 and CDR2: SGHNT and YYREEE (reference sequence).

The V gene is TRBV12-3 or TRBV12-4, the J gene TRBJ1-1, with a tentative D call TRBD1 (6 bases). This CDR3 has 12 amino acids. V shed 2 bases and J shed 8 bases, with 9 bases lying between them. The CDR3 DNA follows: TGTGCCAGCAGTTTAAGGGGGTTAGAAGCTTTCTTT. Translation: CASSLRGLEAFF.

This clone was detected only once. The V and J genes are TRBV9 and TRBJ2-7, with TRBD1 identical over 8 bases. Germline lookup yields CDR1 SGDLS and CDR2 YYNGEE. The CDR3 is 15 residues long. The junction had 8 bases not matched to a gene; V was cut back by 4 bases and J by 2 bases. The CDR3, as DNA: TGTGCCAGCAGCATTGGACAGGGCTCCCCCTACGAGCAGTACTTC. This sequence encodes CASSIGQGSPYEQYF.

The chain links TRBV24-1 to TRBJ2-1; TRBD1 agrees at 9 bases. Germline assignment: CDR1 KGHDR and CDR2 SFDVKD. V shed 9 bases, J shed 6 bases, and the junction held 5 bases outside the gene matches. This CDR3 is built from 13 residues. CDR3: CATSGTGSNEQFF. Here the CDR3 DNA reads TGTGCCACCTCGGGGACAGGGTCCAATGAGCAGTTCTTC.

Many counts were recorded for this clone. The CDR3 loop is CATSRGQQGTYEQYF. CDR3 in DNA: TGTGCCACCAGCAGAGGTCAACAGGGGACCTACGAGCAGTACTTC. V and J are TRBV15 and TRBJ2-7, with 7 positions matching TRBD1. The CDR3 loop spans 15 amino acids. V dropped 1 base and J dropped 2; count of bases not matched to a gene: 5. Germline CDR1 is LNHNV and CDR2 is YYDKDF (reference sequence).